The source of this TCR beta chain is a study of CD8 T cells in ankylosing spondylitis. For TCR beta, libraries came from quantitative 5'-RACE with molecular barcodes. TCRdb re-analysed the 5' RACE reads in MiXCR, keeping a single row per CDR3 protein. The sample has 200,000 to 250,000 distinct CDR3 sequences, over 9.5% seen once. This clonotype was counted many times. Antigen unknown. The junction had 18 bases not matched to a gene; V was cut back by 4 bases and J by 0 bases. CDR1 is SGHDT, CDR2 YYEEEE, per germline. The CDR3 extends over 19 amino acids. Study-wide results and caveats: Disease-associated clonotypes exhibited CD8+ identity and were relatively infrequent in peripheral blood.

The rearrangement uses TRBV5-6 and TRBJ1-1; 7 bases are a match to TRBD1. The sequencing input was blood, either unsorted or a sorted T cell fraction (not recorded which). The sequence was collected from a male donor with ankylosing spondylitis or in good health (not recorded which). The CDR3 DNA follows: TGTGCCAGCAGCCCGAGGGGGCAGAGGGGTTTGGGTATGAACACTGAAGCTTTCTTT. This sequence encodes CASSPRGQRGLGMNTEAFF.